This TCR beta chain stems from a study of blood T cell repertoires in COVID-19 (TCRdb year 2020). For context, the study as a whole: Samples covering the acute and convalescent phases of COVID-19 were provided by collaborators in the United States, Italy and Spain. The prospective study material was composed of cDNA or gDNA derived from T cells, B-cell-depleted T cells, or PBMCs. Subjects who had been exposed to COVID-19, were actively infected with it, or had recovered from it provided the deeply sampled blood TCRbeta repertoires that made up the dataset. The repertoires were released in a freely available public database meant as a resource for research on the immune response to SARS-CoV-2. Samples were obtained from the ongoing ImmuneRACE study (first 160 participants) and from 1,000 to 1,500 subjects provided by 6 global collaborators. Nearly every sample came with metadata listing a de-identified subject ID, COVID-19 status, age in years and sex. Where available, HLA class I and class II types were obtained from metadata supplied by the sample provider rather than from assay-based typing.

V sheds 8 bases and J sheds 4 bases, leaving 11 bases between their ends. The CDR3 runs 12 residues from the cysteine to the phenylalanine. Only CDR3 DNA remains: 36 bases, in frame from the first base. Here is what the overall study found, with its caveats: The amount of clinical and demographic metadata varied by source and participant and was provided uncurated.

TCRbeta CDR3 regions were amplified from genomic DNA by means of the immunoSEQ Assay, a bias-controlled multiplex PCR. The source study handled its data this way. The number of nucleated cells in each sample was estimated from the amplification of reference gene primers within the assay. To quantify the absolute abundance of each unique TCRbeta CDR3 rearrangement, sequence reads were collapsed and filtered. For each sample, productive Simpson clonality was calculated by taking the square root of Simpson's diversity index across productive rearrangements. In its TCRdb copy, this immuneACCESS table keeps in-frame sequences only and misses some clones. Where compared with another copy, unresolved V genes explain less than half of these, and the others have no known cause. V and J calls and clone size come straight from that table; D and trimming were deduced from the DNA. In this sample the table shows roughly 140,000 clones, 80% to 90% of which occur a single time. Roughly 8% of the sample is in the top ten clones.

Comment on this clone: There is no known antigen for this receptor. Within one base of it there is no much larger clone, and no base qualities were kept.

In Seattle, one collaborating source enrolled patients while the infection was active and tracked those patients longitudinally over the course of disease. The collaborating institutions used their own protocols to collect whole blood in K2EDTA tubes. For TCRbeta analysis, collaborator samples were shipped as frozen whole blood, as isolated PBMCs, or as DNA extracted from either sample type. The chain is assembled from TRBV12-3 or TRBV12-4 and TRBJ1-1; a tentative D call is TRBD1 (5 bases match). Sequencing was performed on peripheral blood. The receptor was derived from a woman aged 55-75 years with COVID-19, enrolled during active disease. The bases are TGTGCCAGCCTTCTGGGGGGCACTGAAGCTTTCTTT. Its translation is CASLLGGTEAFF.